One sample yielded the 7 T cell receptor beta chains listed below, sequenced in a study of T cells in women clearing cervical HPV infection (dated by TCRdb to between 2018 and 2020). Library prep was done by the immunoSEQ multiplex PCR assay. Imported from immuneACCESS, the table was reduced by TCRdb to in-frame sequences with V and J called. These copies leave out some clones; in studies compared against another copy, an unresolved V gene accounts for under half, and the cause of the remainder is not known. The sample table holds under 45,000 clones. 1.4% of the sample is taken by the ten largest. The sample taken for sequencing was blood buffy coat. Source of these receptors: a woman between 18 and 75 years old with a cervical HPV16 infection that either progressed to CIN3+ or cleared (not recorded which).

With regard to this clone: Sequencing ends 3 residues short of the CDR3 end; the germline J gene provides the rest. The chain is built from TRBV5-1 and TRBJ2-7; possibly TRBD1 for D (6 bases). The germline V gene encodes CDR1 SGHRS and CDR2 YFSETQ. The CDR3 is made up of 14 amino acids. Trimming took 0 bases from V and 6 from J, leaving 13 bases between them. CDR3 region: CASSLAVVTGEQYF. The CDR3 bases that were read are TGCGCCAGCAGCTTGGCCGTAGTGACAGGCGAG.

A remark on this clone: The read gets to within 3 residues of the CDR3 end, and the germline J gene fills in the rest. This chain connects TRBV20-1 to TRBJ2-3; 7 bases are a match to TRBD2. Trimming cost V 3 bases and J 0 bases; bases outside gene matches: 6. This CDR3 has 15 residues. Germline lookup yields CDR1 DFQATT and CDR2 SNEGSKA (reference sequence). CDR3: CSASSWRESTDTQYF. The DNA read from the CDR3 is TGCAGTGCTAGTTCGTGGCGGGAGAGCACAGATACG.

CDR3 in amino acids: CSARATSGVYEQFF. CDR3 DNA (partial): TGCAGTGCTAGAGCGACTAGCGGGGTTTATGAG. V gene TRBV20-1 combines with J gene TRBJ2-1; 11 bases fit TRBD2. Read data end 3 residues before the CDR3 end; the end is taken from the germline J gene. The CDR3 extends over 14 amino acids. Germline V gene lookup returns CDR1 DFQATT and CDR2 SNEGSKA (reference sequence). J lost 8 bases, V lost 1 base, and 4 bases had no gene match.

Turning to this clone: The DNA ends 3 residues before the CDR3 does, and the rest of the CDR3 is filled in from the germline J gene. The chain couples TRBV11-1 to TRBJ2-5; possibly TRBD1 for D (6 bases). Trimming took 4 bases from V and 0 from J, leaving 9 bases between them. This CDR3 is built from 14 residues. Germline V gene lookup returns CDR1 SGHAT and CDR2 FQDESV (reference sequence). The CDR3 DNA, read in part, is TGTGCCAGCAGCTCCCGGGACAACCAAGAGACC. Translating gives CASSSRDNQET. The complete CDR3 reads CASSSRDNQETQYF. Full variable domain (remainder filled in from reference TRBV11-1 and TRBJ2-5): EAEVAQSPRYKITEKSQAVAFWCDPISGHATLYWYRQILGQGPELLVQFQDESVVDDSQLPKDRFSAERLKGVDSTLKIQPAELGDSAMYLCASSSRDNQETQYFGPGTRLLVL.

Notes on this clone: The DNA ends 3 residues before the CDR3 does, and the rest of the CDR3 is filled in from the germline J gene. This chain links TRBV18 with TRBJ2-3; D is ambiguous. The CDR3 is made up of 15 amino acids. The V and J ends lost 2 bases and 1 base respectively, with 10 bases between them. The germline V gene encodes CDR1 KGHSH and CDR2 LQKENI. The DNA read from the CDR3 is TGTGCCAGCTCACCATACCACATTGGCACAGATACG. Translation gives CASSPYHIGTDT. In full, the CDR3 reads CASSPYHIGTDTQYF. The whole variable domain, remainder taken from reference TRBV18 and TRBJ2-3, is NAGVMQNPRHLVRRRGQEARLRCSPMKGHSHVYWYRQLPEEGLKFMVYLQKENIIDESGMPKERFSAEFPKEGPSILRIQQVVRGDSAAYFCASSPYHIGTDTQYFGPGTRLTVL.

Worth noting for this clone: The missing CDR3 end, 3 residues past where the read stops, is filled in from the germline J gene. The chain has TRBV7-2 and TRBJ2-1, with TRBD2 as a possible D gene (6 bases). The CDR3 runs 15 residues. Germline V gives CDR1 SGHTA, CDR2 FQGNSA. Trimming removed 5 bases from V and 1 base from J, with 12 bases in between. CDR3 sequence: CASSPTSSSYNEQFF. The CDR3 DNA, read in part, is TGTGCCAGCAGCCCAACTAGCTCTTCCTACAATGAG.

Incomplete CDR3 DNA: TGCGCCAGCAGTGATGGCGGCCTATCCTACGAG. It codes for CASSDGGLSYE. The full CDR3 protein reads CASSDGGLSYEQYF. The J gene is TRBJ2-7, the V gene TRBV10-1; no reliable D call. From the germline J gene comes the end of the CDR3, since the read stops 3 residues before it. Trimming cost V 3 bases and J 1 base, with 10 bases left between them. Germline lookup yields CDR1 WNHNN and CDR2 SYGVQD (reference sequence). The CDR3 covers 14 residues.